This T cell receptor (beta chain) was observed in a study of Graves' ophthalmopathy and Graves' hyperthyroidism. This clonotype was seen at least ten times. Losses at the gene ends were 5 bases for V and 2 bases for J; bases not matched to a gene: 7. The CDR3 is 15 amino acids. Per the germline V gene, CDR1 is MNHEY and CDR2 is SMNVEV (reference sequence). RNA transcripts served as template for amplifying TCR beta CDR3 sequences. The authors performed first-round RT-PCR with HTBI primers and then a second-round multiplex PCR. MiXCR, run by TCRdb on the multiplex PCR reads, gives a single entry per CDR3 protein. The sample contains 200,000 to 250,000 distinct CDR3 sequences, under 25% of which appear only once.

The chain employs TRBV27 and TRBJ2-7; 9 nucleotides match TRBD2. The TCR sequence derives from a woman between 45 and 60 years old with Graves' ophthalmopathy. The sample was peripheral blood. The CDR3 region is CASSPRGGGPYEQYF. CDR3 bases: TGTGCCAGCAGTCCCCGCGGGGGGGGCCCCTACGAGCAGTACTTC.